The T cell receptor beta chain described here comes from a study of blood T cell repertoires in COVID-19. Those enrolled, adults aged roughly 18 to 90 years, came from some 25 US areas. Repertoires were generated with immunoSEQ multiplex PCR, while TCRdb's copy carries only in-frame clones and drops some. The data contain hundreds of thousands of clones, about 87% of them singletons. The count of this clone is one. V lost 0 bases, J lost 10 bases, and 18 bases lay in between. CDR1 MGHRA and CDR2 YSYEKL come from the germline V gene. The CDR3 extends over 15 amino acids. The chain couples TRBV4-1 to TRBJ1-1; no definite D call. Sequencing was carried out using PBMCs or T cells enriched from blood (not recorded which). This clonotype originated in a woman between 18 and 29 years old who had recovered from COVID-19. The CDR3 nucleotides read TGCGCCAGCAGCCAAGAACCCGTACGTCACCGGGTAGCTTTCTTT. This gives the protein CASSQEPVRHRVAFF.